This note documents a single T cell receptor beta chain sequence. Its specificity is unknown. In the PCR, 60 Vbeta and 13 Jbeta primers were used. The protocol was immunoSEQ multiplex PCR, while the TCRdb copy is restricted to in-frame clones and leaves out a portion. The data contain 120,000 or so clones, over 70% of them seen just once; the ten biggest clones take up approximately 1.2%. Unrecorded immune exposure was likely among donors, who were nominally healthy when sampled. This sample stems from a study of cytomegalovirus exposure and HLA in healthy donors. The CDR3 runs to 15 residues. The J segment lost 7 bases and the V segment lost 2 bases, leaving 5 bases of the junction unmatched. Per germline, CDR1 LNHDA and CDR2 SQIVND (reference sequence). Whole-study findings and limits: The authors assumed roughly uniform sequencing depth across donors for presence/absence analyses.

Sample: PBMCs. The receptor comes from a female donor in good health and CMV-seronegative. This chain joins TRBV19 and TRBJ2-1, with 10 bases identical to TRBD2. CDR3 in amino acids: CASSISGGAGNEQFF. The CDR3 DNA is TGTGCCAGTAGTATAAGCGGGGGGGCCGGGAATGAGCAGTTCTTC.